The clone carrying this TCR beta chain was detected only a few times. Seattle enrolled patients during active infection and tracked them longitudinally. The sample comes from a study of blood T cell repertoires in COVID-19. At the level of the study: Some COVID-19 samples were acute and others convalescent; all came from the United States, Italy and Spain.

In the original workflow: Estimates of nucleated cell counts were drawn from the amplification of reference gene primers. The data were produced by immunoSEQ multiplex PCR, yet TCRdb's version contains in-frame clones alone and is incomplete. The V and J calls and the clone size are those of that table, but D and trimming were determined from the DNA. The repertoire holds almost 250,000 clones, with roughly 83% as singletons. Per germline, CDR1 SGHRS and CDR2 YFSETQ. The CDR3 runs 15 residues. V was clipped by 4 bases and J by 4 bases; unmatched bases: 8. This clonotype was sampled from a woman aged 80 or over with COVID-19, enrolled during active disease. This chain connects TRBV5-1 to TRBJ1-2; 9 nucleotides line up with TRBD1. The sample comprised peripheral blood. The CDR3: CASSPGQGGGYGYTF. CDR3 DNA: TGCGCCAGCAGCCCGGGACAGGGAGGGGGCTATGGCTACACCTTC. Using reference TRBV5-1 and TRBJ1-2 for the parts outside the CDR3, the full variable domain is KAGVTQTPRYLIKTRGQQVTLSCSPISGHRSVSWYQQTPGQGLQFLFEYFSETQRNKGNFPGRFSGRQFSNSRSEMNVSTLELGDSALYLCASSPGQGGGYGYTFGSGTRLTVV.